This T cell receptor (beta chain) was sequenced during a study of CD8 T cells in Susac syndrome. General study points: Individuals included in the TCR sequencing and HLA analysis were acknowledged by the study to be relatively few in number.

V lost 3 bases, J lost 1 base, and 18 bases lay in between. The CDR3 length is 16 residues. Germline CDR1 reads SQVTM; CDR2 reads ANQGSEA. With regard to this clonotype: Its cognate antigen is unknown.

The multiple sclerosis controls consisted of treatment-naive patients with relapsing-remitting disease, either stable or active. With random hexamers, reverse transcription was performed on about 0.5 to 1 ug of RNA. With immunoSEQ multiplex PCR, TCR beta CDR3 was amplified across 54 Vbeta and 13 Jbeta. In TCRdb, the immunoSEQ multiplex PCR reads were re-called with MiXCR into one record per CDR3 protein. The table includes about 180,000 distinct CDR3 sequences, approximately 95% detected once. This TCR was sampled from a human donor with multiple sclerosis. Sequenced: CD8+ T cells from PBMCs. The genes are TRBV29-1 and TRBJ1-2; the D is unclear. CDR3 region: CSVERPELVVNYGYTF. The CDR3 DNA sequence: TGCAGCGTTGAGCGCCCCGAGCTGGTGGTTAACTATGGCTACACCTTC.